These T cell receptor beta chains were read from a single sample in a study of blood T cell repertoires in COVID-19. Generated by immunoSEQ multiplex PCR, the TCRdb table keeps only in-frame clones and is missing some. The data hold tens of thousands of clones, with 85% observed a single time. Sequencing was performed on peripheral blood. All receptors derive from a man aged 80 or over with acute or convalescent COVID-19. The CDR3 runs from the conserved cysteine through the conserved F or W. A D gene is named only where the DNA matches it firmly.

TRBJ2-1	TRBD2	TRBV4-3	TGCGCCAGCAGCTTCATCGGGACTAGCGGTTACAATGAGCAGTTCTTC	CASSFIGTSGYNEQFF
TRBJ2-1	.	TRBV11-3	TGTGCCAGCAGCTTAGCGGACAGAAGGAATGAGCAGTTCTTC	CASSLADRRNEQFF
TRBJ2-7	.	TRBV6-4	TGTGCCAGCAGTCAACCCCGGTGGCAGGAAAGCTCCTACGAGCAGTACTTC	CASSQPRWQESSYEQYF
TRBJ2-3	TRBD2	TRBV4-1	TGCGCCAGCAGCCAAGTATGGGTTTTGGGAGGGGGCACAGATACGCAGTATTTT	CASSQVWVLGGGTDTQYF
TRBJ1-3	.	TRBV5-1	TGCGCCAGCAGCAGGACAGAGCAGGGCGCAGGTGGAAACACCATATATTTT	CASSRTEQGAGGNTIYF
TRBJ2-3	TRBD2	TRBV27	TGTGCCAGCAGTTCCGCGACTAGCGGGGACAGCACAGATACGCAGTATTTT	CASSSATSGDSTDTQYF
TRBJ1-1	.	TRBV28	TGTGCCAGCAGTAATCGGAACACTGAAGCTTTCTTT	CASSNRNTEAFF
TRBJ1-1	TRBD1	TRBV9	TGTGCCAGCAGCGCCACAGGGGGCCTCAACGTCATGAACACTGAAGCTTTCTTT	CASSATGGLNVMNTEAFF
TRBJ2-2	TRBD1	TRBV5-1	TGCGCCAGCAGCTCCACAGGGGGCGCTGGCACCGGGGAGCTGTTTTTT	CASSSTGGAGTGELFF
TRBJ2-5	TRBD1	TRBV3-1/TRBV3-2	TGTGCCAGCAGCCAAGAAAGCGACTCGACAGGGATGTCAGAGACCCAGTACTTC	CASSQESDSTGMSETQYF
TRBJ1-1	.	TRBV11-2	TGTGCCAGCAGCTTAGATTCCGGCACTGAAGCTTTCTTT	CASSLDSGTEAFF